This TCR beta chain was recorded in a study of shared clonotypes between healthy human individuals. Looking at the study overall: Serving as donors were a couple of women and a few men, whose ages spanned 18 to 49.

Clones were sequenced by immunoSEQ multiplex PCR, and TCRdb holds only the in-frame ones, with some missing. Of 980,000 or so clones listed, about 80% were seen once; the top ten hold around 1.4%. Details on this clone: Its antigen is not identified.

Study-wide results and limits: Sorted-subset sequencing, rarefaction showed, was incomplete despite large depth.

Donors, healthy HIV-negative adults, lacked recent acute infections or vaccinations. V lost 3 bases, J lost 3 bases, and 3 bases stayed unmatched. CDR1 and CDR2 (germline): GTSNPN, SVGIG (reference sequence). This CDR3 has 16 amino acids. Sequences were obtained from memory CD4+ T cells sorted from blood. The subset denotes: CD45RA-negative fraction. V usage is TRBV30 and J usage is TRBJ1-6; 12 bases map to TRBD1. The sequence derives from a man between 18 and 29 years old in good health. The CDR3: CAWRGQGAIYNSPLHF. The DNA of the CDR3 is TGTGCCTGGAGGGGACAGGGGGCTATCTATAATTCACCCCTCCACTTT.